This is a list of T cell receptor beta chains from one sample in a study of shared clonotypes between healthy human individuals. Clones were read by immunoSEQ multiplex PCR, and TCRdb kept only the in-frame ones, dropping some. Here the sample spans fewer than 850,000 clones, about three quarters being singletons. Sequencing input: memory CD4+ T cells sorted from blood. The receptor set was obtained from a woman in her 30s in good health. The CDR3 runs from the conserved cysteine through the conserved F or W. D genes are given only for firm matches. Clone size appears in some rows only: once, few, many, or a class for an expanded clone.

v_call: TRBV18
d_call: -
cdr3_length: 15
j_call: TRBJ2-1
clone_size: few
cdr3_aa: CASSPGGLSYNEQFF
cdr3_nt: TGTGCCAGCTCACCAGGAGGACTCTCCTACAATGAGCAGTTCTTC

v_call: TRBV28
d_call: -
cdr3_length: 17
j_call: TRBJ1-4
clone_size: -
cdr3_aa: CASSSRDGMSTNEKLFF
cdr3_nt: TGTGCCAGCAGTTCTCGCGACGGGATGTCAACTAATGAAAAACTGTTTTTT

v_call: TRBV28
d_call: -
cdr3_length: 13
j_call: TRBJ1-1
clone_size: -
cdr3_aa: CASSPQGLDEAFF
cdr3_nt: TGTGCCAGCAGTCCCCAGGGGTTAGACGAAGCTTTCTTT

v_call: TRBV5-1
d_call: -
cdr3_length: 16
j_call: TRBJ2-7
clone_size: -
cdr3_aa: CASSSEAGLWPSEQYF
cdr3_nt: TGCGCCAGCAGCTCCGAGGCGGGTCTATGGCCGTCCGAGCAGTACTTC

v_call: TRBV5-1
d_call: -
cdr3_length: 15
j_call: TRBJ2-7
clone_size: -
cdr3_aa: CASSFSAGSRAEQYF
cdr3_nt: TGCGCCAGCAGCTTTAGTGCCGGGAGCCGAGCCGAGCAGTACTTC

v_call: TRBV9
d_call: TRBD1
cdr3_length: 18
j_call: TRBJ2-7
clone_size: -
cdr3_aa: CASSALPTGNPSSYEQYF
cdr3_nt: TGTGCCAGCAGCGCCCTCCCGACAGGGAACCCCTCCTCCTACGAGCAGTACTTC

v_call: TRBV27
d_call: -
cdr3_length: 14
j_call: TRBJ1-2
clone_size: -
cdr3_aa: CASGWTEVNYGYTF
cdr3_nt: TGTGCCAGCGGATGGACAGAAGTTAACTATGGCTACACCTTC

v_call: TRBV4-1
d_call: TRBD2
cdr3_length: 13
j_call: TRBJ2-7
clone_size: -
cdr3_aa: CASSHGTNYEQYF
cdr3_nt: TGCGCCAGCAGCCACGGGACTAACTACGAGCAGTACTTC

v_call: TRBV18
d_call: -
cdr3_length: 15
j_call: TRBJ1-3
clone_size: once
cdr3_aa: CASSPSGTVGNTIYF
cdr3_nt: TGTGCCAGCTCACCTTCGGGGACGGTCGGAAACACCATATATTTT

v_call: TRBV28
d_call: TRBD2
cdr3_length: 15
j_call: TRBJ2-7
clone_size: -
cdr3_aa: CASSNPGLAGVEQYF
cdr3_nt: TGTGCCAGCAGCAATCCGGGACTAGCGGGAGTTGAGCAGTACTTC

v_call: TRBV10-3
d_call: TRBD2
cdr3_length: 15
j_call: TRBJ2-7
clone_size: -
cdr3_aa: CAISPGLAGVHEQYF
cdr3_nt: TGTGCCATCAGTCCTGGACTAGCGGGAGTCCACGAGCAGTACTTC

v_call: TRBV18
d_call: -
cdr3_length: 15
j_call: TRBJ2-3
clone_size: -
cdr3_aa: CASSPSMSRGDTQYF
cdr3_nt: TGTGCCAGCTCACCGAGTATGTCTCGTGGAGATACGCAGTATTTT

v_call: TRBV7-8
d_call: -
cdr3_length: 12
j_call: TRBJ2-1
clone_size: many
cdr3_aa: CASSLARNEQFF
cdr3_nt: TGTGCCAGCAGCTTAGCGCGCAATGAGCAGTTCTTC

v_call: TRBV11-2
d_call: -
cdr3_length: 15
j_call: TRBJ2-6
clone_size: -
cdr3_aa: CASSLVKKTSNVLTF
cdr3_nt: TGTGCCAGCAGCTTAGTAAAGAAAACCTCCAACGTCCTGACTTTC

v_call: TRBV5-4
d_call: -
cdr3_length: 13
j_call: TRBJ1-2
clone_size: -
cdr3_aa: CASRPDTNYGYTF
cdr3_nt: TGTGCCAGCAGGCCGGACACGAACTATGGCTACACCTTC

v_call: TRBV28
d_call: -
cdr3_length: 14
j_call: TRBJ1-2
clone_size: -
cdr3_aa: CASSLIGAGYGYTF
cdr3_nt: TGTGCCAGCAGTTTAATCGGGGCTGGCTATGGCTACACCTTC

v_call: TRBV10-3
d_call: -
cdr3_length: 11
j_call: TRBJ1-1
clone_size: -
cdr3_aa: CAIRLDTEAFF
cdr3_nt: TGTGCCATCAGGCTGGACACTGAAGCTTTCTTT

v_call: TRBV18
d_call: -
cdr3_length: 13
j_call: TRBJ2-7
clone_size: -
cdr3_aa: CASSEQDSYEQYF
cdr3_nt: TGTGCCAGCTCAGAACAAGATTCCTACGAGCAGTACTTC

v_call: TRBV4-2
d_call: -
cdr3_length: 13
j_call: TRBJ2-5
clone_size: few
cdr3_aa: CASSPEFKETQYF
cdr3_nt: TGTGCCAGCAGCCCGGAGTTCAAGGAGACCCAGTACTTC

v_call: TRBV6-6
d_call: -
cdr3_length: 12
j_call: TRBJ1-5
clone_size: few
cdr3_aa: CASGRSNQPQHF
cdr3_nt: TGTGCCAGCGGGAGGAGCAATCAGCCCCAGCATTTT

v_call: TRBV7-9
d_call: -
cdr3_length: 14
j_call: TRBJ1-1
clone_size: -
cdr3_aa: CASSPQSMNTEAFF
cdr3_nt: TGTGCCAGCAGCCCACAGAGCATGAACACTGAAGCTTTCTTT

v_call: TRBV29-1
d_call: TRBD1
cdr3_length: 14
j_call: TRBJ1-5
clone_size: many
cdr3_aa: CSVRETGMDQPQHF
cdr3_nt: TGCAGCGTTCGGGAGACAGGGATGGATCAGCCCCAGCATTTT

v_call: TRBV5-6
d_call: -
cdr3_length: 14
j_call: TRBJ1-1
clone_size: -
cdr3_aa: CASLLEGRYTEAFF
cdr3_nt: TGTGCCAGCCTCCTTGAGGGGAGGTACACTGAAGCTTTCTTT

v_call: TRBV11-1
d_call: -
cdr3_length: 13
j_call: TRBJ2-1
clone_size: -
cdr3_aa: CASSPGLYNEQFF
cdr3_nt: TGTGCCAGCAGCCCCGGACTTTACAATGAGCAGTTCTTC

v_call: TRBV2
d_call: TRBD2
cdr3_length: 16
j_call: TRBJ2-1
clone_size: -
cdr3_aa: CASSYGTSGGQGEQFF
cdr3_nt: TGTGCCAGCAGCTACGGGACTAGCGGGGGCCAGGGTGAGCAGTTCTTC

v_call: TRBV29-1
d_call: TRBD1
cdr3_length: 14
j_call: TRBJ1-2
clone_size: -
cdr3_aa: CSVEGGRGGYGYTF
cdr3_nt: TGCAGCGTTGAAGGCGGCAGGGGGGGCTATGGCTACACCTTC

v_call: TRBV21-1
d_call: -
cdr3_length: 16
j_call: TRBJ2-1
clone_size: -
cdr3_aa: CASSKEAAGLYNEQFF
cdr3_nt: TGTGCCAGCAGCAAAGAGGCAGCAGGGTTATACAATGAGCAGTTCTTC

v_call: TRBV30
d_call: TRBD1
cdr3_length: 18
j_call: TRBJ1-5
clone_size: few
cdr3_aa: CAWSKPGQGAPTRQPQHF
cdr3_nt: TGTGCCTGGAGTAAACCGGGACAGGGGGCCCCGACACGGCAGCCCCAGCATTTT

v_call: TRBV7-9
d_call: -
cdr3_length: 15
j_call: TRBJ2-5
clone_size: -
cdr3_aa: CASSLGQHQQETQYF
cdr3_nt: TGTGCCAGCAGCTTGGGGCAACACCAACAAGAGACCCAGTACTTC

v_call: TRBV18
d_call: -
cdr3_length: 13
j_call: TRBJ2-5
clone_size: -
cdr3_aa: CASSPPMAETQYF
cdr3_nt: TGTGCCAGCTCACCACCAATGGCAGAGACCCAGTACTTC

v_call: TRBV2
d_call: -
cdr3_length: 15
j_call: TRBJ1-4
clone_size: -
cdr3_aa: CASSAPGRRTEKLFF
cdr3_nt: TGTGCCAGCAGTGCCCCGGGACGGCGGACTGAAAAACTGTTTTTT

v_call: TRBV28
d_call: -
cdr3_length: 15
j_call: TRBJ1-5
clone_size: -
cdr3_aa: CASSRRGLRTEPQHF
cdr3_nt: TGTGCCAGCAGTAGACGAGGGCTACGGACAGAGCCCCAGCATTTT

v_call: TRBV4-1
d_call: -
cdr3_length: 17
j_call: TRBJ2-7
clone_size: many
cdr3_aa: CASSRGYGMEANYEQYF
cdr3_nt: TGCGCCAGCAGCCGGGGGTATGGGATGGAGGCGAACTACGAGCAGTACTTC

v_call: TRBV10-1
d_call: -
cdr3_length: 8
j_call: TRBJ1-1
clone_size: few
cdr3_aa: CASMGAFF
cdr3_nt: TGCGCCAGCATGGGAGCTTTCTTT

v_call: TRBV4-2
d_call: TRBD2
cdr3_length: 17
j_call: TRBJ2-7
clone_size: few
cdr3_aa: CASDLGGGTSGSNEQYF
cdr3_nt: TGTGCCAGTGATCTCGGGGGCGGGACTAGCGGGAGCAACGAGCAGTACTTC

v_call: TRBV27
d_call: -
cdr3_length: 13
j_call: TRBJ2-5
clone_size: once
cdr3_aa: CASRTTGQETQYF
cdr3_nt: TGTGCCAGCAGGACGACAGGCCAAGAGACCCAGTACTTC

v_call: TRBV10-3
d_call: -
cdr3_length: 14
j_call: TRBJ2-7
clone_size: -
cdr3_aa: CAIKKERMRHEQYF
cdr3_nt: TGTGCCATCAAGAAAGAGCGGATGAGGCACGAGCAGTACTTC

v_call: TRBV6-1
d_call: TRBD1
cdr3_length: 13
j_call: TRBJ1-2
clone_size: once
cdr3_aa: CASSLQGVNGYTF
cdr3_nt: TGTGCCAGCAGTTTACAGGGGGTTAATGGCTACACCTTC

v_call: TRBV6-4
d_call: -
cdr3_length: 16
j_call: TRBJ2-2
clone_size: -
cdr3_aa: CASSPEGTSNTGELFF
cdr3_nt: TGTGCCAGCAGTCCCGAGGGGACTTCTAACACCGGGGAGCTGTTTTTT

v_call: TRBV4-1
d_call: TRBD2
cdr3_length: 17
j_call: TRBJ2-1
clone_size: -
cdr3_aa: CASSQGSGRVSYNEQFF
cdr3_nt: TGCGCCAGCAGCCAAGGTAGCGGGAGGGTCTCCTACAATGAGCAGTTCTTC

v_call: TRBV13
d_call: TRBD2
cdr3_length: 16
j_call: TRBJ2-7
clone_size: many
cdr3_aa: CASSQEVAGGAYEQYF
cdr3_nt: TGTGCCAGCAGCCAGGAGGTAGCGGGAGGCGCCTACGAGCAGTACTTC

v_call: TRBV7-2
d_call: -
cdr3_length: 15
j_call: TRBJ2-7
clone_size: -
cdr3_aa: CASSLARPNAYEQYF
cdr3_nt: TGTGCCAGCAGCTTAGCGCGCCCCAATGCCTACGAGCAGTACTTC

v_call: TRBV19
d_call: TRBD1
cdr3_length: 16
j_call: TRBJ1-5
clone_size: few
cdr3_aa: CASSGQAFTPDQPQHF
cdr3_nt: TGTGCCAGTAGCGGACAGGCATTCACCCCCGATCAGCCCCAGCATTTT

v_call: TRBV10-3
d_call: -
cdr3_length: 13
j_call: TRBJ2-5
clone_size: -
cdr3_aa: CASAGRGWETQYF
cdr3_nt: TGTGCCTCTGCCGGACGGGGGTGGGAGACCCAGTACTTC

v_call: TRBV7-9
d_call: -
cdr3_length: 16
j_call: TRBJ1-3
clone_size: -
cdr3_aa: CASSLGAAVSGNTIYF
cdr3_nt: TGTGCCAGCAGCTTAGGGGCGGCCGTCTCTGGAAACACCATATATTTT

v_call: TRBV6-5
d_call: -
cdr3_length: 15
j_call: TRBJ1-1
clone_size: -
cdr3_aa: CASSYSRELNTEAFF
cdr3_nt: TGTGCCAGCAGTTACTCGCGGGAATTGAACACTGAAGCTTTCTTT

v_call: TRBV7-9
d_call: -
cdr3_length: 15
j_call: TRBJ2-2
clone_size: -
cdr3_aa: CASSLGSGTAGELFF
cdr3_nt: TGTGCCAGCAGCTTAGGTTCAGGGACCGCCGGGGAGCTGTTTTTT

v_call: TRBV6-5
d_call: TRBD1
cdr3_length: 13
j_call: TRBJ1-4
clone_size: -
cdr3_aa: CASRRQGNEKLFF
cdr3_nt: TGTGCCAGCAGGCGACAGGGTAATGAAAAACTGTTTTTT

v_call: TRBV29-1
d_call: -
cdr3_length: 13
j_call: TRBJ1-1
clone_size: -
cdr3_aa: CSVDTPENTEAFF
cdr3_nt: TGCAGCGTTGACACCCCAGAGAACACTGAAGCTTTCTTT

v_call: TRBV29-1
d_call: -
cdr3_length: 15
j_call: TRBJ2-3
clone_size: -
cdr3_aa: CSVDGNSLNTDTQYF
cdr3_nt: TGCAGCGTTGATGGGAATAGCCTTAACACAGATACGCAGTATTTT

v_call: TRBV11-1
d_call: TRBD1
cdr3_length: 15
j_call: TRBJ2-3
clone_size: -
cdr3_aa: CASSLGGTGGHTQYF
cdr3_nt: TGTGCCAGCAGCTTAGGCGGGACAGGGGGCCATACGCAGTATTTT

v_call: TRBV27
d_call: TRBD2
cdr3_length: 15
j_call: TRBJ2-1
clone_size: few
cdr3_aa: CASSISGRAYNEQFF
cdr3_nt: TGTGCCAGCAGTATAAGCGGGAGGGCCTACAATGAGCAGTTCTTC

v_call: TRBV9
d_call: -
cdr3_length: 16
j_call: TRBJ2-2
clone_size: few
cdr3_aa: CASSVDSWGSTGELFF
cdr3_nt: TGTGCCAGCAGCGTTGACAGTTGGGGGTCCACCGGGGAGCTGTTTTTT